This T cell receptor (beta chain) was identified during a study of blood T cell repertoires in COVID-19 (TCRdb year 2020). As for the study more broadly: Samples covering the acute and convalescent phases of COVID-19 were provided by collaborators in the United States, Italy and Spain. The repertoires were released in a freely available public database intended as a resource for research on the immune response to SARS-CoV-2. Where available, HLA class I and class II types were obtained from metadata supplied by the sample provider rather than from assay-based typing. The dataset comprised deeply sampled blood TCRbeta repertoires from subjects exposed to, actively infected with, or recovered from COVID-19. The material from the prospective study consisted of cDNA or gDNA derived from T cells, B-cell-depleted T cells, or PBMCs. The samples were drawn from the first 160 participants of the ongoing ImmuneRACE study and from 950 to 1,500 subjects provided by 6 global collaborators. A de-identified subject ID, COVID-19 status, age in years and sex were almost always included in the sample metadata. Paper-wide results and their limitations: The quantity of clinical and demographic metadata differed by source and by participant and was supplied without curation.

TCRbeta CDR3 regions were amplified from genomic DNA by means of the immunoSEQ Assay, a bias-controlled multiplex PCR. The original pipeline was this. The number of nucleated cells in each sample was estimated from the amplification of reference gene primers within the assay. To quantify the absolute abundance of each unique TCRbeta CDR3 rearrangement, sequence reads were collapsed and filtered. For each sample, productive Simpson clonality was calculated as the square root of Simpson's diversity index over productive rearrangements. TCRdb took this table from immuneACCESS and kept in-frame rearrangements with V and J called. Such tables lack part of the clones; where checked against another copy, unresolved V genes explain under half of the gap, and the rest is unexplained. V, J and clone size are those of that table, while D and trimming were read from the DNA. In this sample the table shows about 200,000 clones, 70% to 90% of which occur a single time. The ten largest clones add up to 0.7% to 0.8% of the sample.

Turning to this clone: The specificity of this receptor is unknown. No base qualities exist here, and no much larger clone lies one base off it.

Each collaborating institution followed its own protocols to collect whole blood in K2EDTA tubes. For TCRbeta analysis, collaborators shipped samples in one of three forms: frozen whole blood, isolated PBMCs, or DNA extracted from either of those sample types. The TCR was taken from a woman between 65 and 79 years old with acute or convalescent COVID-19. The sequenced sample was peripheral blood.

The CDR3 reads CASSVVNEAFF. The sequenced DNA is TGTGCCAGCAGCGTAGTTAATGAAGCTTTCTTT. The sequence joins TRBV9 to TRBJ1-1; the D gene cannot be named for sure. The CDR3 runs 11 residues from the cysteine to the phenylalanine. Only the CDR3 region is kept as DNA, spanning 33 bases read in frame from base 1. CDR1 and CDR2 (SGDLS, YYNGEE) derive from the germline V gene. V is shortened by 0 bases, J by 7 bases, and the region joining them spans 4 bases.